Shown below are 24 T cell receptor beta chains from a single sample sequenced in a study of T cell repertoires in cytomegalovirus infection. TCRdb itself ran the reads through MiXCR, one entry per CDR3 protein. The repertoire holds around 530,000 distinct CDR3 sequences, with around 27% as singletons. Source material: PBMCs. The source of these receptors is a human donor in good health (CMV status not recorded). Some clones in this sample may be carry-over from other donors' samples.

This clonotype was found a few times. The V and J genes are TRBV7-9 and TRBJ1-4; TRBD1 aligns across 10 bases. Germline V gives CDR1 SEHNR, CDR2 FQNEAQ (reference sequence). This CDR3 has 14 amino acids. Unmatched junction bases numbered 3, after V lost 5 bases and J lost 6 bases. CDR3 region: CASSGTGADEKLFF. CDR3 nucleotide sequence: TGTGCCAGCAGCGGGACAGGGGCGGATGAAAAACTGTTTTTT.

The rearrangement uses TRBV6-1 and TRBJ2-7; D tentatively reads TRBD1 or TRBD2 (6 bases each). Looked up from germline, CDR1 is MNHNS and CDR2 is SASEGT. The CDR3 runs to 16 residues. The V and J ends lost 0 bases and 0 bases respectively, with 12 bases between them. The DNA of the CDR3 is TGTGCCAGCAGTGAAGCGGGGGGCGGCAGCTCCTACGAGCAGTACGTC. Translation gives CASSEAGGGSSYEQYV.

The chain recombines TRBV11-3 with TRBJ1-1; D remains ambiguous. CDR1 SGHNT and CDR2 YENEEA come from the germline V gene. The CDR3 runs to 13 residues. Between the trimmed V and J ends, which lost 5 bases and 8 bases, there was a span of 15 bases. CDR3 region: CASSPTWGAEAFF. CDR3 nucleotide sequence: TGTGCCAGCAGCCCAACGTGGGGAGCAGAAGCTTTCTTT.

This clonotype has only a few counts. The V and J genes are TRBV9 and TRBJ2-3; tentative D call: TRBD2 (5 bases). Germline loops: CDR1 SGDLS, CDR2 YYNGEE. The CDR3 totals 17 residues. Trimming removed 3 bases at V and 0 bases at J, with 17 bases between. As DNA, the CDR3 is TGTGCCAGCAGCGGAGTATTTGGCGGGCCGAGCACAGATACGCAGTATTTT. As protein: CASSGVFGGPSTDTQYF.

This clonotype was counted a single time. The chain employs TRBV6-2 or TRBV6-3 and TRBJ2-5; a possible D gene is TRBD1 (5 bases). This CDR3 spans 14 amino acids. The V end was cut by 4 bases, the J end by 2 bases, with 11 bases between. Germline V gives CDR1 MNHEY, CDR2 SVGEGT. CDR3 DNA sequence: TGTGCCAGCAGTTTCGTCGGACAACAAGAGACCCAGTACTTC. Amino acids: CASSFVGQQETQYF.

This clonotype came up a few times. CDR3 sequence: CASSYQPPGLADSYNEQFF. The DNA of the CDR3 is TGTGCCAGCAGTTACCAACCTCCGGGACTAGCGGACTCCTACAATGAGCAGTTCTTC. J is TRBJ2-1 and V is TRBV6-2 or TRBV6-3; TRBD2 agrees at 11 bases. Looked up from germline, CDR1 is MNHEY and CDR2 is SVGEGT. The trim removed 2 bases at V and 0 bases at J, leaving 9 bases unmatched. The length of the CDR3 is 19 residues.

V and J are TRBV19 and TRBJ2-1; 8 bases map to TRBD2. The CDR3 is 16 residues long. The germline V gene encodes CDR1 LNHDA and CDR2 SQIVND (reference sequence). The V gene end was trimmed by 3 bases and the J gene end by 2 bases; junction bases not matched to a gene: 6. In DNA, the CDR3 is TGTGCCAGTAGTATGCGGGGCGGGAGGACCTACAATGAGCAGTTCTTC. Translated, it gives CASSMRGGRTYNEQFF. Full variable domain (outside the CDR3, taken from reference TRBV19 and TRBJ2-1): DGGITQSPKYLFRKEGQNVTLSCEQNLNHDAMYWYRQDPGQGLRLIYYSQIVNDFQKGDIAEGYSVSREKKESFPLTVTSAQKNPTAFYLCASSMRGGRTYNEQFFGPGTRLTVL.

V is TRBV10-3 and J is TRBJ1-2; no clear D. The germline V and J ends were trimmed by 0 bases and 7 bases, with 3 bases remaining between them. CDR1 and CDR2 (germline): ENHRY, SYGVKD. The CDR3 is made up of 11 amino acids. In nucleotides, the CDR3 is TGTGCCATCAGTGAGTCCCGTGGCTACACCTTC. It codes for CAISESRGYTF.

This clonotype was observed a few times. V and J are TRBV6-2 or TRBV6-3 and TRBJ1-5; D ambiguous. This CDR3 region has 13 residues. Trimming took 6 bases from V and 3 from J, leaving 9 bases between them. Germline V gene data show CDR1 as MNHEY and CDR2 as SVGEGT. The CDR3 is CASRSGYNQPQHF. CDR3 coding DNA: TGTGCCAGCAGGAGCGGGTACAATCAGCCCCAGCATTTT.

This clonotype showed up just a few times. The chain employs TRBV24-1 and TRBJ2-2; the D is unclear. V was trimmed by 4 bases and J by 5 bases, leaving 10 bases between them. The V gene's germline CDR1 is KGHDR and CDR2 SFDVKD. The CDR3 extends over 14 amino acids. CDR3 protein: CATSDSDVTGELFF. As DNA, the CDR3 is TGTGCCACCAGTGACTCCGACGTTACCGGGGAGCTGTTTTTT.

A few counts support this clonotype. The chain employs TRBV11-2 and TRBJ2-1; 9 nucleotides match TRBD2. J lost 7 bases, V lost 5 bases, and 9 bases had no gene match. There are 15 residues in the CDR3. CDR1 and CDR2 from the germline V gene are SGHAT and FQNNGV. For the CDR3, the DNA is TGTGCCAGCAGCCCTCCGATAGCGGGAGTAAATGAGCAGTTCTTC. It translates to CASSPPIAGVNEQFF.

V and J are TRBV30 and TRBJ1-2, with D possibly TRBD1 on 5 matching bases. V lost 2 bases to trimming and J lost 2 bases, with 15 bases between them. Germline CDR1 is GTSNPN and CDR2 is SVGIG (reference sequence). The CDR3 runs to 15 residues. CDR3 protein: CAWSPPGARNYGYTF. As DNA, the CDR3 is TGTGCCTGGAGTCCACCCGGGGCGAGAAACTATGGCTACACCTTC.

The gene calls are TRBV18 and TRBJ2-5, with D possibly being TRBD1 (6 bases). The germline V gene encodes CDR1 KGHSH and CDR2 LQKENI. The V end was cut by 1 base, the J end by 2 bases, with 14 bases between. CDR3 length: 16 amino acids. The CDR3 DNA follows: TGTGCCAGCTCACCACTTGGCAGGGGTTTTCAAGAGACCCAGTACTTC. Protein product: CASSPLGRGFQETQYF.

This clonotype was found a few times. J is TRBJ1-2 and V is TRBV12-5; D is unclear. Germline values: CDR1 LGHNT, CDR2 FRNRAP. Between the trimmed V and J ends, which lost 0 bases and 8 bases, there was a span of 10 bases. The CDR3 has 13 amino acids. The CDR3 region has the DNA TGTGCTAGTGGTTTGGTATCGGGTCAAGGCTACACCTTC. Protein product: CASGLVSGQGYTF.

This clonotype was counted between two and nine times. The V gene is TRBV5-1, the J gene TRBJ2-2, with TRBD2 matching 16 bases. The V and J ends lost 3 bases and 1 base, in that order; junction bases with no gene match: 3. The CDR3 is made up of 18 amino acids. Germline assignment: CDR1 SGHRS and CDR2 YFSETQ. CDR3 residues: CASSSGLAGGKNTGELFF. Here the CDR3 DNA reads TGCGCCAGCAGCTCGGGACTAGCGGGAGGGAAGAACACCGGGGAGCTGTTTTTT.

The chain recombines TRBV6-2 or TRBV6-3 with TRBJ2-1, with 9 bases matching TRBD2. The V and J ends lost 5 bases and 2 bases, in that order; junction bases with no gene match: 7. Germline V CDR1 and CDR2: MNHEY, SVGEGT. The CDR3 loop spans 16 amino acids. The CDR3, as DNA: TGTGCCAGCAGTCACTTAGCGGGAGCCCCCTACAATGAGCAGTTCTTC. Amino acids: CASSHLAGAPYNEQFF.

The sample holds many counts of this clonotype. The chain joins TRBV7-2 to TRBJ2-5, with a tentative D call TRBD1 (6 bases). The V gene's germline CDR1 is SGHTA and CDR2 FQGNSA. V was pared by 5 bases and J by 2 bases, with 15 bases between. The CDR3 is made up of 15 amino acids. CDR3 sequence reads: CASSPTPGQQETQYF. The CDR3 nucleotides read TGTGCCAGCAGCCCTACCCCCGGACAGCAAGAGACCCAGTACTTC. Drawing the rest from reference TRBV7-2 and TRBJ2-5, the complete variable domain is GAGVSQSPSNKVTEKGKDVELRCDPISGHTALYWYRQSLGQGLEFLIYFQGNSAPDKSGLPSDRFSAERTGGSVSTLTIQRTQQEDSAVYLCASSPTPGQQETQYFGPGTRLLVL.

V usage is TRBV5-1 and J usage is TRBJ2-5, with a tentative D call TRBD2 (5 bases). V shed 0 bases and J shed 7 bases, with 13 bases lying between them. CDR1 is SGHRS and CDR2 is YFSETQ in the germline V gene. This CDR3 comprises 14 residues. The CDR3 region has the DNA TGCGCCAGCAGCTTGGGCCGCGGAGGTGGGACCCAGTACTTC. Its protein is CASSLGRGGGTQYF.

This clonotype has at least ten counts. The chain recombines TRBV7-2 with TRBJ2-7, with 8 nucleotides matching TRBD2. The CDR3 has 15 residues. The V gene end was trimmed by 5 bases and the J gene end by 3 bases; junction bases not matched to a gene: 9. Germline CDR1 SGHTA, CDR2 FQGNSA. This chain's CDR3 is CASSPGTSIVYEQYF. The CDR3, as DNA: TGTGCCAGCAGCCCAGGGACTAGTATCGTCTACGAGCAGTACTTC.

This clonotype has only a few counts. This rearrangement joins TRBV7-8 to TRBJ1-5, with a weak D call TRBD1 (5 bases). In germline, CDR1 is SGHVS, CDR2 FQNEAQ. This CDR3 is built from 17 residues. V lost 1 base, J lost 4 bases, and 17 bases lay in between. CDR3 DNA: TGTGCCAGCAGCTTAGACCCCCGGGGGGGGGTTAATCAGCCCCAGCATTTT. The encoded protein is CASSLDPRGGVNQPQHF.

This clonotype was found many times. The rearrangement joins TRBV28 to TRBJ2-2; D is ambiguous. Trimming removed 10 bases at V and 5 bases at J, with 5 bases between. This CDR3 comprises 10 residues. Germline V gives CDR1 MDHEN, CDR2 SYDVKM. In DNA form, the CDR3 reads TGTGCCACTTCTACCGGGGAGCTGTTTTTT. Translating gives CATSTGELFF.

The V gene is TRBV29-1, the J gene TRBJ2-7; TRBD2 is a possible D gene (5 bases). The CDR3 is made up of 12 amino acids. The germline gives CDR1 SQVTM, CDR2 ANQGSEA. V lost 7 bases to trimming and J lost 2 bases, with 12 bases between them. CDR3 region: CSALGAAYEQYV. CDR3 sequence (DNA): TGCAGCGCCTTAGGAGCGGCCTACGAGCAGTACGTC.

This clonotype was counted between two and nine times. V usage is TRBV28 and J usage is TRBJ2-5; the D gene is possibly TRBD1 (5 bases). V shed 3 bases and J shed 4 bases, with 12 bases lying between them. The germline gives CDR1 MDHEN, CDR2 SYDVKM. The CDR3 is made up of 14 amino acids. The CDR3 DNA follows: TGTGCCAGCAGTTTGGGGCAGTCAAGAGAGACCCAGTACTTC. This encodes CASSLGQSRETQYF.

V usage is TRBV30 and J usage is TRBJ1-3, with 7 nucleotides matching TRBD1. The CDR3 sequence is 14 residues long. The trim removed 0 bases at V and 6 bases at J, leaving 5 bases unmatched. Germline CDR1 is GTSNPN and CDR2 is SVGIG (reference sequence). The CDR3 loop is CAWSVGQGVNTIYF. CDR3 nucleotide sequence: TGTGCCTGGAGTGTTGGGCAGGGGGTAAACACCATATATTTT.